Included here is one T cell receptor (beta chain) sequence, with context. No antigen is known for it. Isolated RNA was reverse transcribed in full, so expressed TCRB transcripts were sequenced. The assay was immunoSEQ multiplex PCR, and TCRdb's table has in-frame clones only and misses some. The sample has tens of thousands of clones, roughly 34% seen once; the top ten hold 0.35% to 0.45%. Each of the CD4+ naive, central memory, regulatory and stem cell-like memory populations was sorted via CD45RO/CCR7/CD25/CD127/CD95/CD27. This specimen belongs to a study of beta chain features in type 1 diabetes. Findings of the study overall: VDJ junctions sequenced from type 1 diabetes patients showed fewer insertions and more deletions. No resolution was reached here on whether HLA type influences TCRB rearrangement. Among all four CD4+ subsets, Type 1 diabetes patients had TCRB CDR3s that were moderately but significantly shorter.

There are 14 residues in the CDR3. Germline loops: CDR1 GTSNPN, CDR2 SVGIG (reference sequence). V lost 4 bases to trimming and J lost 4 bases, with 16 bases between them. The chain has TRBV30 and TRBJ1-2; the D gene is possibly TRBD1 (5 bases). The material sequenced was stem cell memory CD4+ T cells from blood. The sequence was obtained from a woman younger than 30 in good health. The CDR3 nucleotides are TGTGCCTGGAAATTGGGCGCCGGGGGCTATGGCTACACCTTC. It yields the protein CAWKLGAGGYGYTF. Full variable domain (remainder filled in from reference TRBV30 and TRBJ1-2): SQTIHQWPATLVQPVGSPLSLECTVEGTSNPNLYWYRQAAGRGLQLLFYSVGIGQISSEVPQNLSASRPQDRQFILSSKKLLLSDSGFYLCAWKLGAGGYGYTFGSGTRLTVV.